A single sample is the source of the 18 T cell receptor beta chains below, sequenced in a study of shared clonotypes between healthy human individuals. The table came from immunoSEQ multiplex PCR; TCRdb's copy has only in-frame clones and leaves some out. Of roughly 700,000 clones listed, around 72% are singletons. The source material was memory CD4+ T cells sorted from blood. This sample's subset: CD45RA-negative fraction. These receptors were taken from a woman aged 25 to 39 in good health.

The chain couples TRBV4-1 to TRBJ2-3, with D possibly matching TRBD2 (6 bases). CDR1 is MGHRA and CDR2 is YSYEKL in the germline V gene. The CDR3 contains 14 residues. Trimming took off 4 bases at V and 4 bases at J, with 12 bases between the two ends. In DNA, the CDR3 is TGCGCCAGCAGCCGCCTCGGGAGCCCAGATACGCAGTATTTT. This gives the protein CASSRLGSPDTQYF.

This chain links TRBV5-1 with TRBJ2-2; D is tentatively TRBD1 or TRBD2 (5 bases each). The CDR3 loop spans 16 amino acids. Between the trimmed V and J ends, which lost 4 bases and 3 bases, there was a span of 16 bases. CDR1 is SGHRS, CDR2 YFSETQ, per germline. Here the CDR3 reads CASSRGGGFYTGELFF. In DNA, the CDR3 is TGCGCCAGCAGCAGGGGCGGAGGATTCTACACCGGGGAGCTGTTTTTT.

The chain links TRBV27 to TRBJ1-5, with D unresolved. V lost 6 bases and J 0 bases, leaving 9 bases between the germline ends. Germline V gene sequence: CDR1 MNHEY, CDR2 SMNVEV (reference sequence). The length of the CDR3 is 14 residues. The CDR3 spells CASSGGYSNQPQHF. The CDR3 region has the DNA TGTGCCAGCAGCGGAGGCTATAGCAATCAGCCCCAGCATTTT.

Comment on this clone: Sequence at one end of the junction differs from germline and may be a read error. This chain uses TRBV5-1 with TRBJ2-5; the D gene is possibly TRBD1 (5 bases). This CDR3 has 11 residues. Germline-derived CDR1 and CDR2 are SGHRS and YFSETQ. CDR3 sequence (DNA): TGCGCCAGCACCTTGGGGCCGGCCCAGTACTTC. Translation gives CASTLGPAQYF.

The rearrangement links TRBV14 to TRBJ1-4; no reliable D call. The CDR3 runs to 13 residues. V was trimmed by 5 bases and J by 8 bases, leaving 12 bases between them. Germline CDR1 SGHDN, CDR2 FVKESK. CDR3 in amino acids: CASSARIGEKLFF. The CDR3 DNA reads TGTGCCAGCAGCGCAAGGATTGGAGAAAAACTGTTTTTT.

The chain links TRBV6-1 to TRBJ2-1; 8 bases map to TRBD2. The CDR3 has 14 residues. Germline V gene data show CDR1 as MNHNS and CDR2 as SASEGT. J lost 7 bases, V lost 8 bases, and 10 bases had no gene match. Here the CDR3 reads CASRTSKPANEQFF. CDR3 nucleotides: TGTGCCAGCCGGACTAGCAAGCCGGCAAATGAGCAGTTCTTC.

The V and J genes are TRBV2 and TRBJ1-5; D remains ambiguous. CDR3 length: 15 residues. V dropped 4 bases and J dropped 1 base, with 11 bases sitting between them. In germline, CDR1 is SNHLY, CDR2 FYNNEI. The CDR3 sequence is CASSAGAVSNQPQHF. CDR3 sequence (DNA): TGTGCCAGCAGTGCGGGTGCGGTCAGCAATCAGCCCCAGCATTTT.

V and J are TRBV7-9 and TRBJ2-1, with TRBD2 matching 9 bases. Germline V CDR1 and CDR2: SEHNR, FQNEAQ (reference sequence). The V and J ends lost 7 bases and 5 bases, in that order; junction bases with no gene match: 6. CDR3 length: 14 residues. The CDR3 nucleotides read TGTGCCAGCAAGGCGGGAGGGGTTCACAATGAGCAGTTCTTC. Its translation: CASKAGGVHNEQFF.

V gene TRBV21-1 combines with J gene TRBJ2-2. TRBV21-1 is a documented pseudogene. This CDR3 has 16 residues. As DNA, the CDR3 is TGTGCCAGCAGCAGACCGGACCGACAGAACACCGGGGAGCTGTTTTTT. It translates to CASSRPDRQNTGELFF.

V is TRBV28 and J is TRBJ2-1; maybe TRBD2 (5 bases). Germline V gene lookup returns CDR1 MDHEN and CDR2 SYDVKM. This CDR3 contains 14 residues. V dropped 5 bases and J dropped 0 bases, with 8 bases sitting between them. CDR3 coding DNA: TGTGCCAGCAGTCCTGGGAGCTCCTACAATGAGCAGTTCTTC. Protein: CASSPGSSYNEQFF. The full variable domain, in which reference TRBV28 and TRBJ2-1 provide the parts outside the CDR3, is DVKVTQSSRYLVKRTGEKVFLECVQDMDHENMFWYRQDPGLGLRLIYFSYDVKMKEKGDIPEGYSVSREKKERFSLILESASTNQTSMYLCASSPGSSYNEQFFGPGTRLTVL.

This clone was picked up a small number of times. Other DNA variants within this sample encode the same CDR3. The rearrangement links TRBV5-1 to TRBJ2-1, with 7 nucleotides matching TRBD2. The CDR3 consists of 15 residues. CDR1 is SGHRS, CDR2 YFSETQ, per germline. V trimming: 0 bases; J trimming: 5 bases; junction bases outside the gene matches: 5. The CDR3 region is CASSLGGSVNNEQFF. CDR3 nucleotides: TGCGCCAGCAGCTTGGGCGGGAGCGTCAACAATGAGCAGTTCTTC.

The rearrangement joins TRBV5-1 to TRBJ2-5, with a tentative D call TRBD2 (6 bases). V lost 5 bases to trimming and J lost 2 bases, with 13 bases between them. The CDR3 contains 14 residues. CDR1 SGHRS and CDR2 YFSETQ come from the germline V gene. The CDR3 is CASRRIADQETQYF. The CDR3 DNA sequence: TGCGCCAGCAGACGTATAGCGGATCAAGAGACCCAGTACTTC. Full variable domain (outside the CDR3, taken from reference TRBV5-1 and TRBJ2-5): KAGVTQTPRYLIKTRGQQVTLSCSPISGHRSVSWYQQTPGQGLQFLFEYFSETQRNKGNFPGRFSGRQFSNSRSEMNVSTLELGDSALYLCASRRIADQETQYFGPGTRLLVL.

This clone was counted a few times. The chain combines TRBV28 with TRBJ2-7; D not resolved. This CDR3 has 14 residues. Trimming took 3 bases from V and 2 from J, leaving 11 bases between them. From germline, CDR1 is MDHEN and CDR2 SYDVKM. CDR3: CASSLYVLPYEQYF. For the CDR3, the DNA is TGTGCCAGCAGTTTGTACGTCCTACCCTACGAGCAGTACTTC.

The chain couples TRBV28 to TRBJ2-7, with 10 bases matching TRBD2. V was clipped by 7 bases and J by 8 bases; unmatched bases: 5. Germline values: CDR1 MDHEN, CDR2 SYDVKM. The CDR3 spans 12 residues. The chain's CDR3 is CASIGAGGKQYF. For the CDR3, the DNA is TGTGCCAGCATCGGAGCGGGAGGGAAGCAGTACTTC.

This clone was seen only a few times. V is TRBV7-6 and J is TRBJ2-2, with TRBD1 as a possible D gene (5 bases). CDR3 size: 16 residues. The V end was cut by 1 base, the J end by 1 base, with 10 bases between. CDR1 SGHVS and CDR2 FNYEAQ come from the germline V gene. This CDR3 reads CASSLVAGWNTGELFF. The DNA for the CDR3 is TGTGCCAGCAGCTTAGTGGCAGGGTGGAACACCGGGGAGCTGTTTTTT.

The chain has TRBV15 and TRBJ2-5, with a possible D match to TRBD1 (6 bases). Germline CDR1 and CDR2: LNHNV and YYDKDF (reference sequence). The V end lost 2 bases, the J end lost 1 base, and 8 bases lay between the germline ends. CDR3 length: 14 residues. The CDR3 spells CATSRIRGQETQYF. For the CDR3, the DNA is TGTGCCACCAGCAGAATCAGGGGCCAAGAGACCCAGTACTTC.

With regard to this clone: One end of the junction fails to match germline, which may point to a read error. The chain has TRBV19 and TRBJ1-1, with no clear D. The germline V gene encodes CDR1 LNHDA and CDR2 SQIVND (reference sequence). The CDR3 length is 15 residues. The CDR3 coding sequence is TGTGCCAGTAGTATAATACAAGGGAGCCCTTTGGGGTCGGACTTT. The encoded protein is CASSIIQGSPLGSDF.

This clone was counted a single time. Other DNA sequences in this specimen translate into the identical CDR3. The chain is built from TRBV28 and TRBJ1-5, with a weak D call TRBD1 (5 bases). Per germline, CDR1 MDHEN and CDR2 SYDVKM. The CDR3 is 13 amino acids. The V end lost 2 bases, the J end lost 7 bases, and 9 bases lay between the germline ends. CDR3 bases: TGTGCCAGCAGTTTAGACAGACGCCAGCCCCAGCATTTT. Amino acids: CASSLDRRQPQHF.